This T cell receptor (beta chain) was profiled in a study of lymphopenia after photon versus proton radiotherapy. Study-level findings and limits: Post-nadir TCR diversity decline inversely tracked overall survival among those who died. After lymphocyte nadir, photon-treated repertoires showed oligoclonal expansion, especially CD8+ Temra. Authors raise, but do not show, better survival with proton therapy.

TCRdb's table, derived via immunoSEQ multiplex PCR, lists solely in-frame clones and lacks some. Of 22,000 or so clones listed, around 90% are singletons. In the case of this clone: The antigen remains unidentified.

The sample consisted of peripheral blood, taken from a patient treated with proton-based radiotherapy. This receptor was identified in a woman between 65 and 79 years old with pancreatic cancer. Some clones in this sample may be carry-over from other donors' samples.

CDR3 nucleotides: TGTGCCAGCAGCAAATGCCCCCGGGGGGCAGGCACCGGGGAGCTGTTTTTT. Its protein product is CASSKCPRGAGTGELFF. The chain joins TRBV21-1 to TRBJ2-2; no DNA check was done on the table's D call, TRBD2. TRBV21-1 is a pseudogene segment. CDR3 length: 17 amino acids.